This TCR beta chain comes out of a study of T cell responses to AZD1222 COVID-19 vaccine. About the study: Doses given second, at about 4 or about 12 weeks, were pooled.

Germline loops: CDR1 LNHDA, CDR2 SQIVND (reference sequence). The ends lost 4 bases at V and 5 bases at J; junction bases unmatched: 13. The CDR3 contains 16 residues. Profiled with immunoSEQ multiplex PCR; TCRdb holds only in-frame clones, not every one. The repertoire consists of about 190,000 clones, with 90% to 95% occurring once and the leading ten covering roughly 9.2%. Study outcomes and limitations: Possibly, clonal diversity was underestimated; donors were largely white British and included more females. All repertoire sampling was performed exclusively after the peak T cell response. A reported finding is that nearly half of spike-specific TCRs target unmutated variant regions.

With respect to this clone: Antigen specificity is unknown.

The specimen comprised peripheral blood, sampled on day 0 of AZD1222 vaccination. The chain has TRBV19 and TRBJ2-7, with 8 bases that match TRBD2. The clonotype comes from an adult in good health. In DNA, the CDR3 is TGTGCCAGTAGTAAATACCTCCCCAGCGGGAGTGACGAGCAGTACTTC. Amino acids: CASSKYLPSGSDEQYF.